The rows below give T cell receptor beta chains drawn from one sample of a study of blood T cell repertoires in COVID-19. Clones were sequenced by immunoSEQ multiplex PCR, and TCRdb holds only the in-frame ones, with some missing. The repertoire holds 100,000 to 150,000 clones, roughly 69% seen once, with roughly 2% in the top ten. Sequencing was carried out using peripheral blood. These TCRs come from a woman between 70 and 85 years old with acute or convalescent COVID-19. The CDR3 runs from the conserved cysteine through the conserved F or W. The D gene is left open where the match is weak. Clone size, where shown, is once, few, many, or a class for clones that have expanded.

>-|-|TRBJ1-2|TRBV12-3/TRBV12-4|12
CASRRTGSGYTF
TGTGCCAGCAGGCGAACAGGGAGCGGCTACACCTTC
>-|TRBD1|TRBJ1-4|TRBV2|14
CASIGTGGREKLFF
TGTGCCAGCATTGGGACAGGGGGCCGTGAAAAACTGTTTTTT
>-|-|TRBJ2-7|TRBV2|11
CASSGSYEQYF
TGTGCCAGCAGCGGGAGCTACGAGCAGTACTTC
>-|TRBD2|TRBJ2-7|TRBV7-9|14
CASSQAGGPYEQYF
TGTGCCAGCAGCCAAGCGGGAGGGCCCTACGAGCAGTACTTC
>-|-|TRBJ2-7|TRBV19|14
CASSIAQGSYEQYF
TGTGCCAGTAGTATAGCCCAGGGATCCTACGAGCAGTACTTC
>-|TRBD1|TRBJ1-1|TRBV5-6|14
CASTLGQWGTEAFF
TGTGCCAGCACCTTGGGACAGTGGGGCACTGAAGCTTTCTTT
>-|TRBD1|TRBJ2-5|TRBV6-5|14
CASSLTGGAETQYF
TGTGCCAGCAGCCTGACAGGGGGCGCAGAGACCCAGTACTTC
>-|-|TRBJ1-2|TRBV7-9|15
CASSPASREHYGYTF
TGTGCCAGCAGCCCAGCCTCCAGGGAACACTATGGCTACACCTTC
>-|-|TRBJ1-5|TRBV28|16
CASSPELGQPNQPQHF
TGTGCCAGCAGTCCCGAATTAGGACAGCCCAATCAGCCCCAGCATTTT
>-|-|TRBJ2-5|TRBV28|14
CASSLSQGQETQYF
TGTGCCAGCAGTTTAAGTCAGGGACAAGAGACCCAGTACTTC
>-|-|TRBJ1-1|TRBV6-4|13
CASSATGNTEAFF
TGTGCCAGCAGTGCGACAGGGAACACTGAAGCTTTCTTT
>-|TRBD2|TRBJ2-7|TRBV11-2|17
CASSLGPHGLAGYEQYF
TGTGCCAGCAGCTTAGGCCCCCATGGACTAGCGGGCTACGAGCAGTACTTC
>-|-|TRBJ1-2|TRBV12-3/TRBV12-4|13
CASSPDSNRGYTF
TGTGCCAGCAGTCCAGACAGCAACCGGGGCTACACCTTC
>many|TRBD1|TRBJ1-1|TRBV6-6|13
CASSIGTDIEAFF
TGTGCCAGCAGTATAGGGACAGATATTGAAGCTTTCTTT
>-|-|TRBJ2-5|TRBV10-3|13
CAISAVQRETQYF
TGTGCCATCAGTGCGGTTCAAAGAGAGACCCAGTACTTC
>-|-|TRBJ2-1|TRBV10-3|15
CAIKDGKGAYNEQFF
TGTGCCATCAAGGACGGAAAGGGGGCCTACAATGAGCAGTTCTTC
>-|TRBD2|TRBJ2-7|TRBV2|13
CASFLAEVNEQYF
TGTGCCAGCTTTCTAGCGGAGGTCAACGAGCAGTACTTC
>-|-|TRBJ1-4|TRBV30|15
CAWGADTGQQEKLFF
TGTGCCTGGGGGGCTGACACGGGACAACAGGAAAAACTGTTTTTT
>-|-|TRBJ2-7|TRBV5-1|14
CASSLATGTDEQYF
TGCGCCAGCAGCTTGGCTACAGGGACGGACGAGCAGTACTTC
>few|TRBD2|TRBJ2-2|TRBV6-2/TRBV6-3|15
CASSYSGGATGELFF
TGTGCCAGCAGTTACAGCGGGGGGGCCACCGGGGAGCTGTTTTTT
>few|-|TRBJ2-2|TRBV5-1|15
CASRDQPRGTGELFF
TGCGCCAGCCGTGATCAACCCCGGGGCACCGGGGAGCTGTTTTTT
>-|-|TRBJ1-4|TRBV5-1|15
CASKEGPATNEKLFF
TGCGCCAGCAAAGAGGGTCCGGCAACTAATGAAAAACTGTTTTTT
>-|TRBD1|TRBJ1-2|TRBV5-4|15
CASSLALDRADGYTF
TGTGCCAGCAGCTTGGCTCTGGACAGGGCAGATGGCTACACCTTC
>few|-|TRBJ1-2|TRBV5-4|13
CASSLWVTGLYTF
TGTGCCAGCAGCTTGTGGGTAACAGGCCTCTACACCTTC
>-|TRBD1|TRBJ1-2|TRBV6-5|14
CASRKGQTNYGYTF
TGTGCCAGCAGGAAGGGACAGACAAACTATGGCTACACCTTC
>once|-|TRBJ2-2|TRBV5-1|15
CASSLRTGNTGELFF
TGCGCCAGCAGCTTACGGACGGGAAACACCGGGGAGCTGTTTTTT
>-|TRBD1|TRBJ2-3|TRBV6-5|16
CASSYGGQGYTDTQYF
TGTGCCAGCAGTTACGGTGGACAGGGGTACACAGATACGCAGTATTTT